This T cell receptor (beta chain) was identified in a study of cytomegalovirus exposure and HLA in healthy donors. Assay: immunoSEQ multiplex PCR; the TCRdb copy retains only in-frame clones and omits some. Among 100,000 to 150,000 clones, about 96% were seen once, and the ten largest hold about 1.7%. Per germline, CDR1 LGHNA and CDR2 YNFKEQ. The ends lost 5 bases at V and 7 bases at J; junction bases unmatched: 16. The CDR3 covers 17 residues. The origin of this receptor is a man aged 18 to 29 in good health and CMV-seronegative. The sample was PBMCs. The chain links TRBV4-2 to TRBJ2-2; TRBD2 matches at 7 bases. The CDR3 loop is CASSLNRGSSVSGELFF. In DNA, the CDR3 is TGTGCCAGCAGCTTGAACCGCGGGAGTTCAGTTAGCGGGGAGCTGTTTTTT.